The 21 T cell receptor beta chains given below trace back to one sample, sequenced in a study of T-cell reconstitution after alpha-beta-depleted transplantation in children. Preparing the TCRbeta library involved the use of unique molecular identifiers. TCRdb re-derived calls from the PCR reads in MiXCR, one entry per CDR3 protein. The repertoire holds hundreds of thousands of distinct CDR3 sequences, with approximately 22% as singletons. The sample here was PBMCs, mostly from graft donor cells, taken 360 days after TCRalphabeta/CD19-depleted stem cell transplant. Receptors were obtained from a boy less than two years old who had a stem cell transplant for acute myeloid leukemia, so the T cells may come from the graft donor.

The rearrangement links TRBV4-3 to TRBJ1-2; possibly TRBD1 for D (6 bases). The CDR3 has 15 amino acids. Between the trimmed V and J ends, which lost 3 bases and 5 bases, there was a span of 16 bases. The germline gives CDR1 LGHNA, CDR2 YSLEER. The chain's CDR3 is CASSQARTASYGYTF. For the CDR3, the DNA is TGCGCCAGCAGCCAGGCCCGGACAGCGAGTTATGGCTACACCTTC.

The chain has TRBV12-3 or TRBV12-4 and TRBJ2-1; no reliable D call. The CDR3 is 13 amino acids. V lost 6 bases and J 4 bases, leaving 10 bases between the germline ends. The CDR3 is CASSGQYYNEQFF. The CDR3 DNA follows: TGTGCCAGCAGCGGGCAGTATTACAATGAGCAGTTCTTC.

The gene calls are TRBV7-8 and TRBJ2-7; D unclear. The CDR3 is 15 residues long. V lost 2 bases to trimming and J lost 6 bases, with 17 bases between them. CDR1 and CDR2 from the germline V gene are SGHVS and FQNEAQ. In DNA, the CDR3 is TGTGCCAGCAGCTTACTGGGCGGCCTTGCCGTCGAGCAGTACTTC. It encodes CASSLLGGLAVEQYF.

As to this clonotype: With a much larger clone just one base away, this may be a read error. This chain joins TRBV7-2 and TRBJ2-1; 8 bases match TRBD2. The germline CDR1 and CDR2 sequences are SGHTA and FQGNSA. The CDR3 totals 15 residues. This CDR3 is CASSGGGWSYNEQIF. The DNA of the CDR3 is TGTGCCAGCAGCGGCGGGGGGTGGTCCTACAATGAGCAGATCTTC.

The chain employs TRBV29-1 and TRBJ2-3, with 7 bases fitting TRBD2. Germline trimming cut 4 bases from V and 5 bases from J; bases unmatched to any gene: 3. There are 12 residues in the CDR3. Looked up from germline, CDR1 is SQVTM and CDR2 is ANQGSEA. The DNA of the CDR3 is TGCAGCGTTGTGGGGGGGGGAGATACGCAGTATTTT. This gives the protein CSVVGGGDTQYF.

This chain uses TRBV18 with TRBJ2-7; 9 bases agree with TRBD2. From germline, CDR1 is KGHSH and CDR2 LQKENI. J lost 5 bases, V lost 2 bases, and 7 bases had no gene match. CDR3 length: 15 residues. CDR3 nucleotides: TGTGCCAGCTCACCAGAGTCTAGCGGGGCCCACGAGCAGTACGTC. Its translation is CASSPESSGAHEQYV.

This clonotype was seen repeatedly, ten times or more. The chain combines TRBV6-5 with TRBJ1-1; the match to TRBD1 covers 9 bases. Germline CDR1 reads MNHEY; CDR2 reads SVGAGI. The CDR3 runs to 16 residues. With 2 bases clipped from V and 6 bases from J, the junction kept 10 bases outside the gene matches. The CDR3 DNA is TGTGCCAGCAGTTACCCTCCGGGACAGGGAGGATCTGAAGCTTTCTTT. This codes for CASSYPPGQGGSEAFF.

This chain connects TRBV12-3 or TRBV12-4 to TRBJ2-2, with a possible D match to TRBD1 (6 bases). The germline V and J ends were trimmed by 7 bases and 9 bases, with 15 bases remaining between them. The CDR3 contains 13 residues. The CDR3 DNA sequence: TGTGCCAGCAACCTCTTTGGGGGCAGGGAGCTGTTTTTT. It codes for CASNLFGGRELFF.

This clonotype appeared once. CDR3 loop: CASSLEARLQETQYF. The CDR3 DNA is TGTGCCAGCAGCTTAGAGGCCCGGCTCCAAGAGACCCAGTACTTC. This sequence joins TRBV13 and TRBJ2-5; D unclear. The CDR3 consists of 15 residues. Germline values: CDR1 PRHDT, CDR2 FYEKMQ (reference sequence). V was shortened by 1 base and J by 1 base, with 10 bases between the two germline ends.

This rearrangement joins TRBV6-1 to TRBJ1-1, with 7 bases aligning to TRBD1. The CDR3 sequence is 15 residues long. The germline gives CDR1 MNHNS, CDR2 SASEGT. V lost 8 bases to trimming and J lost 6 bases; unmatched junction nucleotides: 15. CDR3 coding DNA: TGTGCCAGCCGAGGACAGGTTATCGGCGGCTCTGAAGCTTTCTTT. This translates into CASRGQVIGGSEAFF.

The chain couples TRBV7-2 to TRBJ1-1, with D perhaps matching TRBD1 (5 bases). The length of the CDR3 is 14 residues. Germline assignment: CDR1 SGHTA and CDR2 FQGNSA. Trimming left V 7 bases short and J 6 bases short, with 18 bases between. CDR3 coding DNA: TGTGCCAGCAACTCGGGGGAGCCCAGCGCTGAAGCTTTCTTT. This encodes CASNSGEPSAEAFF.

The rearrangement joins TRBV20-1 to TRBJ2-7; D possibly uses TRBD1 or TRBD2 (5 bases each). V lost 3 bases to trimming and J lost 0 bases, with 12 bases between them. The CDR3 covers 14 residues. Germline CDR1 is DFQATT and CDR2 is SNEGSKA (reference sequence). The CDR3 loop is CSARQGGSSYEQYF. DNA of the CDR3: TGCAGTGCTAGGCAGGGTGGGAGCTCCTACGAGCAGTACTTC.

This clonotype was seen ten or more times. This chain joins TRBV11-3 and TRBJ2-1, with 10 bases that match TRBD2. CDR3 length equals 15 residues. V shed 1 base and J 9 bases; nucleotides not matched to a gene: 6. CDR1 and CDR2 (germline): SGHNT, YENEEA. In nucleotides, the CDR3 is TGTGCCAGCAGCTTAGGGGCTAGCGGGGGTGGTGAGCAGTTCTTC. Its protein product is CASSLGASGGGEQFF.

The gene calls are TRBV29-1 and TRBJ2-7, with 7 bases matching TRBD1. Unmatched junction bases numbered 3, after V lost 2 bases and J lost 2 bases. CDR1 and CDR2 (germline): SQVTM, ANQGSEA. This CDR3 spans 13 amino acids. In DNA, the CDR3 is TGCAGCGTTGAAACAGGGGCCCCCTACGAGCAGTACTTC. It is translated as CSVETGAPYEQYF.

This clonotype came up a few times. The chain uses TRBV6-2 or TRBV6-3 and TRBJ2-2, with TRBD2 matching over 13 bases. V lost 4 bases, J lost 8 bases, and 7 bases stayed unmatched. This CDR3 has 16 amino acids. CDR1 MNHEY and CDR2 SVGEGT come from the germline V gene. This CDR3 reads CASSSGTSGVRGELFF. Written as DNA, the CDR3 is TGTGCCAGCAGTTCCGGGACTAGCGGGGTCAGGGGGGAGCTGTTTTTT.

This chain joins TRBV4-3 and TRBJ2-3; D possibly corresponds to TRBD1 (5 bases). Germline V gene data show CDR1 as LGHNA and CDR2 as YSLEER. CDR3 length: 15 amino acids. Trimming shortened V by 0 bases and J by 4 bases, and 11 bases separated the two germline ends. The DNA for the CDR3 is TGCGCCAGCAGCCAAGATCGGCAAGGGGCAGATACGCAGTATTTT. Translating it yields CASSQDRQGADTQYF.

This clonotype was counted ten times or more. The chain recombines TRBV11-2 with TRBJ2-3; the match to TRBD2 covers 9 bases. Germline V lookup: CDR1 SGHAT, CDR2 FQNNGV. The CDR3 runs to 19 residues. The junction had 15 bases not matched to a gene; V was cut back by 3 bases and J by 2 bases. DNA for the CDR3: TGTGCCAGCAGCTTGAGACTAGCGGTGGTAACCCCCTCCACAGATACGCAGTATTTT. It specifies CASSLRLAVVTPSTDTQYF.

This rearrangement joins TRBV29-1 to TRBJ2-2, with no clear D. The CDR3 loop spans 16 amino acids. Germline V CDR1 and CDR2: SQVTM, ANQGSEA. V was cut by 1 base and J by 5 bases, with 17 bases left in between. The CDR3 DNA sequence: TGCAGCGTTGAAGCCACTGGTAGAGAGGCGACCGGGGAGCTGTTTTTT. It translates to CSVEATGREATGELFF.

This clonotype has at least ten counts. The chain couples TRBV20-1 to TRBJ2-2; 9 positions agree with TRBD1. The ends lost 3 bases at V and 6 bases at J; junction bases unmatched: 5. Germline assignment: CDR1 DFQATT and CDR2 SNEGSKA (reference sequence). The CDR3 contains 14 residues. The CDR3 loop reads CSASRDRVAGELFF. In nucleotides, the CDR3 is TGCAGTGCTAGCCGGGACAGGGTCGCCGGGGAGCTGTTTTTT.

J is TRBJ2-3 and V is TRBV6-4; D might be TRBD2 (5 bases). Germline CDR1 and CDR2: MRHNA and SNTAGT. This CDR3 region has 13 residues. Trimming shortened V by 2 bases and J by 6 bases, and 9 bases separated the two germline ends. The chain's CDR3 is CASSDHEGDTQYF. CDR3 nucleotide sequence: TGTGCCAGCAGTGACCACGAGGGCGATACGCAGTATTTT.

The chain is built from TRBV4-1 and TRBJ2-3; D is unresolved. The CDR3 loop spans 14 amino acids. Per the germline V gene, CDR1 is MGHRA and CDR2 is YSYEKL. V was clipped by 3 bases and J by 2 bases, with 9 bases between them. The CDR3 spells CASSQPDNTDTQYF. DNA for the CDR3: TGCGCCAGCAGCCAGCCCGACAACACAGATACGCAGTATTTT.